This T cell receptor (beta chain) was sequenced for a study of cytomegalovirus exposure and HLA in healthy donors. This CDR3 spans 14 amino acids. Per germline, CDR1 MNHEY and CDR2 SMNVEV (reference sequence). Germline trimming cut 4 bases from V and 6 bases from J; bases unmatched to any gene: 8. This clone was seen a few times. PCR involved 60 Vbeta and 13 Jbeta primers. Repertoires were generated with immunoSEQ multiplex PCR, while TCRdb's copy carries only in-frame clones and drops some. The table lists over 120,000 clones, about 10% of them singletons. This chain uses TRBV27 with TRBJ2-7; 8 bases line up with TRBD1. Sequencing was done on a sample of PBMCs. The source of this sequence is a man aged 45 to 65 in good health and CMV-seronegative. The CDR3, as DNA: TGTGCCAGCAGTTCGACAGGGGTATTGGGCGAGCAGTACTTC. This encodes CASSSTGVLGEQYF.